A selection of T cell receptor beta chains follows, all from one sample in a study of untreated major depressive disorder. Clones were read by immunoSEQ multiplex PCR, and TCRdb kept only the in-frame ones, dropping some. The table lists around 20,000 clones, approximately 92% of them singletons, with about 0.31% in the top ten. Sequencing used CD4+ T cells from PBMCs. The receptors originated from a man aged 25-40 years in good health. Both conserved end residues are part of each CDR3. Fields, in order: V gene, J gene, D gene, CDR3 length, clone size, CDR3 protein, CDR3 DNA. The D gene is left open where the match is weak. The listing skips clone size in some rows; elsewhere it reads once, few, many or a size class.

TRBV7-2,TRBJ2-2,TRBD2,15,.,CASSLAGRAGGELFF,TGTGCCAGCAGCTTAGCCGGGAGGGCCGGCGGGGAGCTGTTTTTT
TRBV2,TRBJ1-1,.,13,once,CASIGGGNTEAFF,TGTGCCAGCATAGGGGGAGGGAACACTGAAGCTTTCTTT
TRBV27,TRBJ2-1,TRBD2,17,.,CASSFTIPSGRAPEQFF,TGTGCCAGCAGTTTCACAATTCCTAGCGGGAGGGCCCCTGAGCAGTTCTTC
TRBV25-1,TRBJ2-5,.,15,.,CATSDFYGPQETQYF,TGTGCCACCTCAGACTTCTACGGGCCGCAAGAGACCCAGTACTTC
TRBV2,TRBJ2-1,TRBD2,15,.,CASSERASGSGVGFF,TGTGCCAGCAGTGAAAGGGCTAGCGGGAGCGGAGTTGGGTTCTTC
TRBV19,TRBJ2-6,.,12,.,CASSTPANVLTF,TGTGCCAGTAGTACCCCGGCCAACGTCCTGACTTTC
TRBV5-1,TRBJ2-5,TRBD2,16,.,CASSLNSGRAQETQYF,TGCGCCAGCAGCTTGAATAGCGGGAGGGCCCAAGAGACCCAGTACTTC
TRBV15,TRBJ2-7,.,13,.,CATQDHGVWEQYF,TGTGCCACACAGGACCACGGCGTTTGGGAGCAGTACTTC
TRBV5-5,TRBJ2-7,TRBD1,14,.,CASSTTDRGYEQYF,TGTGCCAGCAGCACTACCGACAGGGGTTACGAGCAGTACTTC
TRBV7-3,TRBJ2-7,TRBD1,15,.,CASSLGQGAFYEQYF,TGTGCCAGCAGCTTAGGACAGGGGGCCTTCTACGAGCAGTACTTC
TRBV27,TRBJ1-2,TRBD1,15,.,CASSFLLTGGGGYTF,TGTGCCAGCAGTTTTCTCCTAACAGGGGGCGGTGGCTACACCTTC
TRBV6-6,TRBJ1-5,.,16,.,CASSRRLDTYDQPQHF,TGTGCCAGCAGCCGCCGCCTCGACACTTATGATCAGCCCCAGCATTTT
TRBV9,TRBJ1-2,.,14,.,CASSAQQAPYGYTF,TGTGCCAGCAGCGCCCAACAGGCCCCCTATGGCTACACCTTC
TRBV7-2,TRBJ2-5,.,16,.,CASSLGTSRRRETQYF,TGTGCCAGCAGCTTAGGCACATCCCGGAGGAGAGAGACCCAGTACTTC
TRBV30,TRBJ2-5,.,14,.,CAWSVLRDEETQYF,TGTGCCTGGAGTGTCCTTCGGGACGAAGAGACCCAGTACTTC
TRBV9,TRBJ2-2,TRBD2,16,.,CASSVGLAGGPGELFF,TGTGCCAGCAGCGTCGGACTAGCGGGAGGTCCCGGGGAGCTGTTTTTT
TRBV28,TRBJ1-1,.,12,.,CASSLTGTEAFF,TGTGCCAGCAGTTTGACGGGCACTGAAGCTTTCTTT
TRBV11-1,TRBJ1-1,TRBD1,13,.,CASTFGTGTEAFF,TGTGCCAGCACCTTTGGGACAGGGACTGAAGCTTTCTTT
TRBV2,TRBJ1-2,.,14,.,CASSGPGTEYGYTF,TGTGCCAGCAGTGGTCCCGGGACGGAGTATGGCTACACCTTC
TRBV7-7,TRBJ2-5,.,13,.,CASSEGSRETQYF,TGTGCCAGCAGCGAGGGGAGTCGGGAGACCCAGTACTTC
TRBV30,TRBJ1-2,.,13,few,CAWSVGLNYGYTF,TGTGCCTGGAGTGTCGGGTTAAACTATGGCTACACCTTC
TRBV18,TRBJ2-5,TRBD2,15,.,CASSPLAEGTETQYF,TGTGCCAGCTCACCGCTAGCGGAAGGGACGGAGACCCAGTACTTC
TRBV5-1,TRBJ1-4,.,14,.,CASTLGGLGEKLFF,TGCGCCAGCACCCTCGGGGGATTAGGAGAAAAACTGTTTTTT
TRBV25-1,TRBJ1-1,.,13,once,CASSVQFGSEAFF,TGTGCCAGCAGTGTCCAGTTTGGGTCTGAAGCTTTCTTT
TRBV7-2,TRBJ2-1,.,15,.,CASSLDVPRYNEQFF,TGTGCCAGCAGCTTAGATGTCCCCCGGTATAATGAGCAGTTCTTC
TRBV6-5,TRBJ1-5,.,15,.,CASRGAGFGNQPQHF,TGTGCCAGCAGGGGAGCGGGTTTCGGCAATCAGCCCCAGCATTTT
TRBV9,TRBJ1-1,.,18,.,CASSVRPWGGYTDTEAFF,TGTGCCAGCAGCGTACGACCATGGGGGGGTTATACGGACACTGAAGCTTTCTTT
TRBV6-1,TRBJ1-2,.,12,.,CGGGSGGYGYTF,TGTGGGGGGGGGTCGGGCGGCTATGGCTACACCTTC
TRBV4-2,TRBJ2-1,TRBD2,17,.,CASSQASGLAAYNEQFF,TGTGCCAGCAGCCAAGCATCGGGACTAGCGGCCTACAATGAGCAGTTCTTC
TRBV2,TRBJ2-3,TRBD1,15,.,CASRDWGQSTDTQYF,TGTGCCAGCAGGGACTGGGGACAGTCCACAGATACGCAGTATTTT
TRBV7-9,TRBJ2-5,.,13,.,CASSQTEGETQYF,TGTGCCAGCAGCCAGACCGAGGGGGAGACCCAGTACTTC
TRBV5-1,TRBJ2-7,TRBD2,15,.,CASSDGTSTSYEQYF,TGCGCCAGCAGCGACGGGACTAGCACCTCCTACGAGCAGTACTTC
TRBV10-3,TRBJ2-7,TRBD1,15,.,CAISGRQGTTYEQYF,TGTGCCATCAGTGGGAGACAGGGAACCACCTACGAGCAGTACTTC
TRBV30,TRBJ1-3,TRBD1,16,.,CAWSDTGGFSGNTIYF,TGTGCCTGGAGTGATACAGGGGGCTTCTCTGGAAACACCATATATTTT